This T cell receptor beta chain emerged from a study of T-cell memory formation after mild COVID-19. Study-wide results and caveats: Contracting CD4+ clones were located mainly in CM and EM, and CD8+ clones in EMRA. The appearance of some responding clones in pre-infection memory suggested that cross-reactive memory joined.

V trimming: 5 bases; J trimming: 6 bases; junction bases outside the gene matches: 8. Looked up from germline, CDR1 is SGHVS and CDR2 is FNYEAQ. The CDR3 has 14 amino acids. A note on this clonotype: Antigen unknown.

Libraries for TCRalpha and TCRbeta carried sample barcodes and unique molecular identifiers via 5'RACE. In TCRdb, the 5' RACE reads were re-called with MiXCR into one record per CDR3 protein. Of just under 550,000 distinct CDR3 sequences listed, roughly 22% are singletons. This chain connects TRBV7-6 to TRBJ2-3; TRBD1 matches 7 bases. The clonotype comes from an adult woman who had mild COVID-19 (a few samples of this study predate the infection). Cell type and time point are not known. The sample taken for sequencing was PBMCs or a T cell subset sorted from them (not recorded which). This CDR3 is CASSKQDRFDTQYF. Here the CDR3 DNA reads TGTGCCAGCAGCAAGCAGGACAGGTTTGATACGCAGTATTTT.